Detailed here is one T cell receptor (beta chain). What it binds is not known. This specimen comes from a study of glioma-infiltrating T cells after dendritic cell vaccination. Overall study context: Dendritic cell vaccine was injected intradermally three times, biweekly. Study results and limitations: Survival was not directly related to TCR clonality in these patients.

Some clones are missing from TCRdb's copy, which holds only in-frame ones; the method was immunoSEQ multiplex PCR. The sample includes around 37,000 clones, around 80% of them seen just once. After removal of 1 base from V and 8 bases from J, the junction contained 6 bases not matched to a gene. CDR1 and CDR2 (germline): LNHDA, SQIVND (reference sequence). The CDR3 contains 15 residues. Sample: blood, taken before dendritic cell vaccination. This TCR was recovered from a human donor with glioblastoma. This rearrangement joins TRBV19 to TRBJ1-2; TRBD1 matches 11 bases. In DNA, the CDR3 is TGTGCCAGTAGTATAGGGGACAGGGGGGGAAACGGCTACACCTTC. It is translated as CASSIGDRGGNGYTF. The whole variable domain, filled in from reference TRBV19 and TRBJ1-2, reads DGGITQSPKYLFRKEGQNVTLSCEQNLNHDAMYWYRQDPGQGLRLIYYSQIVNDFQKGDIAEGYSVSREKKESFPLTVTSAQKNPTAFYLCASSIGDRGGNGYTFGSGTRLTVV.